This entry concerns a single TCR beta chain. The data originate from a study of blood T cell repertoires in COVID-19. Study information: In each case, the material was cDNA or gDNA derived from T cells, B-cell-depleted T cells, or PBMCs.

This CDR3 has 14 amino acids. The V end was cut by 3 bases, the J end by 0 bases, with 8 bases between. Per germline, CDR1 PRHDT and CDR2 FYEKMQ (reference sequence). In the original processing: Amplification with reference gene primers provided the estimates of nucleated cell counts. Only in-frame clones appear in the TCRdb table, and some are missing; sequencing was by immunoSEQ multiplex PCR. Clone size and V and J calls were adopted from that table, with D and trimming inferred from the DNA. The repertoire has about 230,000 clones, 86% of them found once; the top ten carry roughly 11%. A Seattle source enrolled patients during active infection and followed them longitudinally.

This receptor was obtained from a man between 50 and 59 years old with COVID-19, enrolled during active disease. The specimen was peripheral blood. V and J are TRBV13 and TRBJ1-1; D uncertain. CDR3 region: CASSFGVLNTEAFF. The CDR3 coding sequence is TGTGCCAGCAGCTTCGGGGTTCTGAACACTGAAGCTTTCTTT. Full variable domain (missing parts from reference TRBV13 and TRBJ1-1): AAGVIQSPRHLIKEKRETATLKCYPIPRHDTVYWYQQGPGQDPQFLISFYEKMQSDKGSIPDRFSAQQFSDYHSELNMSSLELGDSALYFCASSFGVLNTEAFFGQGTRLTVV.